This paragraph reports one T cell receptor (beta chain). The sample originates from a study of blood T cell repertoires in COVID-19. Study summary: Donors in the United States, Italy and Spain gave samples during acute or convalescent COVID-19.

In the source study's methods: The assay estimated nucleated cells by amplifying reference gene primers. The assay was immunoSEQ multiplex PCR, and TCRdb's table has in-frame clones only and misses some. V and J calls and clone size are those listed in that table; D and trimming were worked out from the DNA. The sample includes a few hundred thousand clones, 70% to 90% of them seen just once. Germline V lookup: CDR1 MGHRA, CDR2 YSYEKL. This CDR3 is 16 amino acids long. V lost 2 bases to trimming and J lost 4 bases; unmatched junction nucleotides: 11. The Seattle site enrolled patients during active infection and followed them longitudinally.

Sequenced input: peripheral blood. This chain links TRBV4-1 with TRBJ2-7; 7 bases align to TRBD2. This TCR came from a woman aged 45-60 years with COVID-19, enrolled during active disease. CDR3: CASSQPNGLEVYEQYF. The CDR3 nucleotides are TGCGCCAGCAGCCAACCCAACGGACTAGAAGTATACGAGCAGTACTTC.